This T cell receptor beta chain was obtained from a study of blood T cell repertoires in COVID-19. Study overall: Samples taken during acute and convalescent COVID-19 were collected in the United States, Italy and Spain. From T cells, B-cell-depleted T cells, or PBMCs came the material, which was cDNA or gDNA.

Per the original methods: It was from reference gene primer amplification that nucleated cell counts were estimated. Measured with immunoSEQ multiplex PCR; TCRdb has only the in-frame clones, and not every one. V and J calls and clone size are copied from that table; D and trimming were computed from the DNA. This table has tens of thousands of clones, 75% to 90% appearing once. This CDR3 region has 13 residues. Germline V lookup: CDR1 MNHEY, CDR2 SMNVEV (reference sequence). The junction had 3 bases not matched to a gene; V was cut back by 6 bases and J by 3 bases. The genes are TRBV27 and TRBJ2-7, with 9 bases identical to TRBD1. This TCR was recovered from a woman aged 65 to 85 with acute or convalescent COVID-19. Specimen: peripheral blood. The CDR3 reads CASRGTGSYEQYF. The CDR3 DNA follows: TGTGCCAGCAGGGGGACAGGGAGCTACGAGCAGTACTTC.